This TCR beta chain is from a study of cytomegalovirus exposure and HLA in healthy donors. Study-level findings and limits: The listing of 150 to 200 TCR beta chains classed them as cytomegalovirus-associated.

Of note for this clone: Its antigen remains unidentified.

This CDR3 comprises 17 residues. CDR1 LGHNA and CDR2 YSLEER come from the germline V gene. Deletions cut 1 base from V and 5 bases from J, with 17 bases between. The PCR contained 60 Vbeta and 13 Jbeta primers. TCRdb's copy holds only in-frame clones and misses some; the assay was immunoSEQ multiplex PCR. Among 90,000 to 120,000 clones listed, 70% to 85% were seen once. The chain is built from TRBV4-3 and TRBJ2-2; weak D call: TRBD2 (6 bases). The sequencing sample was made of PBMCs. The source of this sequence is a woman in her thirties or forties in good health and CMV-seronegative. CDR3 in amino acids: CASSQVFGRLGTGELFF. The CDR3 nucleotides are TGCGCCAGCAGCCAAGTTTTCGGGAGATTGGGTACCGGGGAGCTGTTTTTT.